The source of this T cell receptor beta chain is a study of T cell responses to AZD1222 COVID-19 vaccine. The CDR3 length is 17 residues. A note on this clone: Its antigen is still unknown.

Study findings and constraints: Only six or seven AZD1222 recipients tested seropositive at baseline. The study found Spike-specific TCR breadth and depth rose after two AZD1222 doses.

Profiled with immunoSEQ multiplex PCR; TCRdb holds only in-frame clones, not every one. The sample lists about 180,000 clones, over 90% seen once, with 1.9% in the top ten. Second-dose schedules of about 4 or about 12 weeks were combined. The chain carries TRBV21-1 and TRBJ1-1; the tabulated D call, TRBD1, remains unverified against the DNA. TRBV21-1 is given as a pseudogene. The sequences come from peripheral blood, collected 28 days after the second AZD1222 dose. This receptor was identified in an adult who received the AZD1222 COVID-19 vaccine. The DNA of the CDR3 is TGTGCCACCAGGGGGCTAACCAGGGGGAATCAGAACACTGAAGCTTTCTTT. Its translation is CATRGLTRGNQNTEAFF.